The 3 T cell receptor beta chains below come from one sample, sequenced in a study of T cells after yellow fever vaccination. One entry per CDR3 protein, called by TCRdb with MiXCR from the 5' RACE reads. The data show about 69,000 distinct CDR3 sequences, approximately 5% seen once. This specimen was CD4+ T cells sorted from PBMCs, taken less than 18 days after the first yellow fever vaccination. The receptor source for this set is a man aged 18 to 35 who received the YFV17D yellow fever vaccine.

The table lists this clonotype with many counts. The chain joins TRBV5-1 to TRBJ2-5; either TRBD1 or TRBD2 may supply D (5 bases each). Trimming took 6 bases from V and 8 from J, leaving 20 bases between them. From germline, CDR1 is SGHRS and CDR2 YFSETQ. This CDR3 has 14 residues. CDR3: CASTQDGTLGTQYF. The CDR3, as DNA: TGCGCCAGCACCCAAGATGGGACCCTGGGAACCCAGTACTTC.

This clonotype was detected ten times or more. The V gene is TRBV20-1, the J gene TRBJ2-1; TRBD1 aligns across 7 bases. CDR3 length equals 13 residues. Germline V gives CDR1 DFQATT, CDR2 SNEGSKA (reference sequence). Germline trimming cut 5 bases from V and 6 bases from J; bases unmatched to any gene: 7. The CDR3: CSAPSTGANEQFF. Written as DNA, the CDR3 is TGCAGTGCTCCTAGTACAGGGGCCAATGAGCAGTTCTTC.

This clonotype was seen ten or more times. The chain combines TRBV15 with TRBJ1-2; no definite D call. CDR1 is LNHNV, CDR2 YYDKDF, per germline (reference sequence). Trimming left V 1 base short and J 4 bases short, with 7 bases between. The CDR3 spans 13 residues. The chain's CDR3 is CATSRGNSYGYTF. The CDR3 DNA reads as TGTGCCACCAGCAGAGGCAACAGCTATGGCTACACCTTC.